The rows below give T cell receptor beta chains drawn from one sample of a study of CD8+CD57+ T cells in acquired aplastic anemia. Using its own MiXCR run on the reads, TCRdb lists one record per CDR3 protein. Of under 350,000 distinct CDR3 sequences listed, roughly half are singletons. The sample taken for sequencing was sorted CD4+, CD8+, or CD8+CD57+ T cells (not recorded which) from PBMCs. Receptors originate from a human donor with severe aplastic anemia or a healthy control (not recorded which). Both conserved end residues are part of each CDR3. Each record gives: CDR3 protein, CDR3 DNA, J gene, V gene, D gene, clone size. D genes are given only for firm matches. Rows give clone size only sometimes, using once, few, many, or a class for an expanded clone.

cdr3_aa: CAIRTSGLDEQFF; cdr3_nt: TGTGCCATCAGGACTAGCGGCCTCGATGAGCAGTTCTTC; j_call: TRBJ2-1; v_call: TRBV10-3; d_call: TRBD2; clone_size: few
cdr3_aa: CSVRQHRGSYEQYF; cdr3_nt: TGCAGTGTCCGCCAGCACAGGGGTTCCTACGAGCAGTACTTC; j_call: TRBJ2-7; v_call: TRBV20-1; d_call: TRBD1; clone_size: .
cdr3_aa: CASSLNFGQNYGYTF; cdr3_nt: TGTGCCAGCAGCTTAAACTTCGGGCAGAACTATGGCTACACCTTC; j_call: TRBJ1-2; v_call: TRBV7-3; d_call: .; clone_size: .
cdr3_aa: CASSFTDPGTYEQYF; cdr3_nt: TGCGCCAGCAGCTTCACCGACCCCGGAACCTACGAGCAGTACTTC; j_call: TRBJ2-7; v_call: TRBV5-1; d_call: .; clone_size: .
cdr3_aa: CSARSSDGTNQPQHF; cdr3_nt: TGCAGTGCTAGATCCTCGGACGGAACCAATCAGCCCCAGCATTTT; j_call: TRBJ1-5; v_call: TRBV20-1; d_call: .; clone_size: .
cdr3_aa: CSLQGGETQYF; cdr3_nt: TGCAGCCTTCAAGGGGGGGAGACCCAGTACTTC; j_call: TRBJ2-5; v_call: TRBV20-1; d_call: .; clone_size: .
cdr3_aa: CASTRSGGVLTDTQYF; cdr3_nt: TGTGCCAGTACCCGTAGCGGGGGGGTACTCACAGATACGCAGTATTTT; j_call: TRBJ2-3; v_call: TRBV2; d_call: TRBD2; clone_size: .
cdr3_aa: CASRGLAYSYEQYF; cdr3_nt: TGTGCCAGCAGGGGACTAGCGTACTCCTACGAGCAGTACTTC; j_call: TRBJ2-7; v_call: TRBV25-1; d_call: TRBD2; clone_size: .
cdr3_aa: CAISDSDILNQPQHF; cdr3_nt: TGTGCCATCAGTGACAGCGACATTCTTAATCAGCCCCAGCATTTT; j_call: TRBJ1-5; v_call: TRBV10-3; d_call: .; clone_size: .
cdr3_aa: CASSFSGQGNYNEQFF; cdr3_nt: TGTGCCAGCAGCTTTAGTGGACAGGGGAACTACAATGAGCAGTTCTTC; j_call: TRBJ2-1; v_call: TRBV11-2; d_call: TRBD1; clone_size: once
cdr3_aa: CASSQGTGTPVDRNTIYF; cdr3_nt: TGTGCCAGCAGCCAAGGAACCGGGACGCCTGTGGATCGAAACACCATATATTTT; j_call: TRBJ1-3; v_call: TRBV14; d_call: .; clone_size: .
cdr3_aa: CAISDGSGSRYEQYF; cdr3_nt: TGTGCCATCAGTGACGGTAGCGGGAGCCGATACGAGCAGTACTTC; j_call: TRBJ2-7; v_call: TRBV10-3; d_call: TRBD2; clone_size: .